This T cell receptor beta chain derives from a study of response to subunit inactivated influenza vaccine. This clonotype was detected a few times. The antigen is not known. V lost 0 bases to trimming and J lost 7 bases, with 6 bases between them. This CDR3 is 13 amino acids long. Per the germline V gene, CDR1 is LGHNA and CDR2 is YSLEER. Using its own MiXCR run on the RT-PCR reads, TCRdb lists one record per CDR3 protein. The sample yields 250,000 to 350,000 distinct CDR3 sequences, approximately 21% seen once. General observations from the study: Few additional T cells are recruited per seasonal influenza vaccination, authors suggested.

The sequence came from a man aged 50 to 75 who received an inactivated influenza vaccine. The chain carries TRBV4-3 and TRBJ2-2; D unresolved. The source material was PBMCs from blood, sampled less than 22 months after vaccination. CDR3 sequence reads: CASSQDLFGELFF. The CDR3 nucleotides are TGCGCCAGCAGCCAAGATCTCTTCGGGGAGCTGTTTTTT.